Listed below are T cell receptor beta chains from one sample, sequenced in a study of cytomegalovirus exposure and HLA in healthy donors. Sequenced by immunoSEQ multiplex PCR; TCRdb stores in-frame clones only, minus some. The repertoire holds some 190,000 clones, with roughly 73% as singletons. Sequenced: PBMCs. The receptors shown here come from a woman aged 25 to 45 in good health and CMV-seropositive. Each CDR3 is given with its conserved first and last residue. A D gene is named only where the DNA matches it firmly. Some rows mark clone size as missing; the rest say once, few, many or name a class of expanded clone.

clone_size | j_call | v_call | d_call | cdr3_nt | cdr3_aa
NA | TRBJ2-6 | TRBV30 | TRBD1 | TGTGCCTGGAGTCGGGACAGGGGCACTGGGGCCAACGTCCTGACTTTC | CAWSRDRGTGANVLTF
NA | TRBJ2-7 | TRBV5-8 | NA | TGTGCCAGCAGCTTGGCGGCGATGGACATTGGCGAGCAGTACTTC | CASSLAAMDIGEQYF
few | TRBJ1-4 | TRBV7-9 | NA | TGTGCCAGCAGCTTTTTAGATGAAAAACTGTTTTTT | CASSFLDEKLFF
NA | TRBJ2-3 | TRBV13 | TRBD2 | TGTGCCAGCAGCTTAAAGGTAGCGGGGGGCACAGATACGCAGTATTTT | CASSLKVAGGTDTQYF
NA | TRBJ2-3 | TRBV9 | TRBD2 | TGTGCCAGCAGCCTCCGGACTAGCGGGAGTTTCCAAGATACGCAGTATTTT | CASSLRTSGSFQDTQYF
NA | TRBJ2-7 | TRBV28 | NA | TGTGCCAGCAGTTTAACAGGGATATCCTACGAGCAGTACTTC | CASSLTGISYEQYF
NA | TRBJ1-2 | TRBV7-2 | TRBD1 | TGTGCCAGCAGCTCAACAGGGGGCGCTGGGGGCTACACCTTC | CASSSTGGAGGYTF
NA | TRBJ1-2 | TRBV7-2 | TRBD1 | TGTGCCAGCAGCGACCCGGGACAGAGCCTTACAGGCTACACCTTC | CASSDPGQSLTGYTF
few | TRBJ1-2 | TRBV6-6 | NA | TGTGCCAGCAGCGGGCCGGGGTATGGCTACACCTTC | CASSGPGYGYTF
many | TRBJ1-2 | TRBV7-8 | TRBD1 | TGTGCCAGCAGCCCGGGGACAGTGGATCCCTATGGCTACACCTTC | CASSPGTVDPYGYTF
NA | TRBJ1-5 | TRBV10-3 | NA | TGTGCCATCAGTCAGCAGGGGAGCAATCAGCCCCAGCATTTT | CAISQQGSNQPQHF